A selection of T cell receptor beta chains follows, all from one sample in a study of cytomegalovirus exposure and HLA in healthy donors. Assay: immunoSEQ multiplex PCR; the TCRdb copy retains only in-frame clones and omits some. This sample carries roughly 160,000 clones, around nine tenths of them seen once, and the ten largest clones take more than 0.7%. Sequenced input: PBMCs. The receptors stem from a woman in her twenties or thirties in good health and CMV-seronegative. CDR3s include the opening cysteine and the closing phenylalanine or tryptophan. Fields, in order: D gene, V gene, J gene, clone size, CDR3 protein, CDR3 DNA. A D gene is named only where the DNA matches it firmly. The size of a clone is reported for some rows only, either as once, few or many, or as a class for expanded clones.

.	TRBV19	TRBJ1-2	.	CASIPAGGYGYTF	TGTGCCAGTATCCCCGCCGGAGGCTATGGCTACACCTTC
.	TRBV7-7	TRBJ1-1	.	CASSLGEGTEAFF	TGTGCCAGCAGCTTAGGGGAGGGCACTGAAGCTTTCTTT
TRBD2	TRBV19	TRBJ2-4	.	CASSFGLAGGSNIQYF	TGTGCCAGTAGTTTCGGACTAGCGGGAGGATCAAACATTCAGTACTTC
TRBD2	TRBV19	TRBJ2-5	once	CASSIDALAGGKETQYF	TGTGCCAGTAGTATAGATGCCCTAGCGGGGGGTAAGGAGACCCAGTACTTC
TRBD2	TRBV7-9	TRBJ2-7	once	CAGSGDYEQYF	TGTGCCGGGAGCGGGGATTACGAGCAGTACTTC
.	TRBV7-2	TRBJ1-1	.	CASSSTENTEAFF	TGTGCCAGCAGCTCGACAGAGAACACTGAAGCTTTCTTT
TRBD1	TRBV14	TRBJ2-1	once	CASSQEQGVGNEQFF	TGTGCCAGCAGCCAAGAGCAGGGGGTTGGAAATGAGCAGTTCTTC
.	TRBV14	TRBJ2-7	.	CASSQGGPYEQYF	TGTGCCAGCAGCCAAGGTGGGCCCTACGAGCAGTACTTC
.	TRBV2	TRBJ2-5	.	CASSESWGRFGTQYF	TGTGCCAGCAGTGAAAGTTGGGGGCGGTTCGGGACCCAGTACTTC
TRBD1	TRBV27	TRBJ2-1	.	CASSLDSRRGSYNEQFF	TGTGCCAGCAGTTTAGACTCCCGCAGGGGGAGCTACAATGAGCAGTTCTTC
.	TRBV6-1	TRBJ1-1	.	CASSEEGGERTEAFF	TGTGCCAGCAGTGAAGAGGGAGGGGAGAGGACTGAAGCTTTCTTT
.	TRBV28	TRBJ1-1	.	CASSLWSVNTEAFF	TGTGCCAGCAGTTTATGGTCTGTGAACACTGAAGCTTTCTTT
.	TRBV27	TRBJ2-7	.	CASSFGDGTGEYEQYF	TGTGCCAGCAGTTTCGGGGACGGGACGGGAGAGTACGAGCAGTACTTC
.	TRBV7-2	TRBJ1-1	.	CASSLSGNMNTEAFF	TGTGCCAGCAGCTTATCAGGTAACATGAACACTGAAGCTTTCTTT
.	TRBV5-4	TRBJ1-1	.	CASSGRGTEAFF	TGTGCCAGCAGCGGGAGGGGTACTGAAGCTTTCTTT
TRBD1	TRBV19	TRBJ1-5	.	CASSAGTGGTQPQHF	TGTGCCAGTAGTGCTGGGACAGGGGGTACTCAGCCCCAGCATTTT
TRBD1	TRBV29-1	TRBJ2-1	.	CSVIVQGYEQFF	TGCAGCGTTATCGTACAGGGGTATGAGCAGTTCTTC
TRBD1	TRBV11-2	TRBJ2-1	.	CASSPRGRSYNEQFF	TGTGCCAGCAGCCCCAGGGGGCGTTCCTACAATGAGCAGTTCTTC
.	TRBV27	TRBJ2-7	.	CASSYSGTYEQYF	TGTGCCAGCAGCTACAGCGGAACCTACGAGCAGTACTTC
.	TRBV7-8	TRBJ1-5	.	CASSSTGFHQPQHF	TGTGCCAGCAGCTCCACAGGGTTCCATCAGCCCCAGCATTTT
.	TRBV9	TRBJ2-2	.	CASGRGTGELFF	TGTGCCAGCGGCAGGGGAACCGGGGAGCTGTTTTTT
TRBD2	TRBV6-6	TRBJ2-7	.	CASSHGGDYEQYF	TGTGCCAGCAGCCACGGGGGGGACTACGAGCAGTACTTC
.	TRBV6-5	TRBJ1-2	.	CASSRGFNYGYTF	TGTGCCAGCAGTCGGGGATTTAACTATGGCTACACCTTC
.	TRBV27	TRBJ2-7	.	CASSNLRLPYEQYF	TGTGCCAGCAGCAACCTCCGACTTCCCTACGAGCAGTACTTC
.	TRBV9	TRBJ2-1	.	CASSVEIWGAGNEQFF	TGTGCCAGCAGCGTAGAGATTTGGGGAGCCGGTAATGAGCAGTTCTTC
TRBD2	TRBV10-1	TRBJ2-5	.	CASSPSGGLQETQYF	TGCGCCAGCAGTCCTAGCGGGGGGCTCCAAGAGACCCAGTACTTC
.	TRBV15	TRBJ1-5	.	CATSRVGGAINQPQHF	TGTGCCACCAGCAGAGTTGGAGGGGCCATCAATCAGCCCCAGCATTTT
TRBD1	TRBV6-5	TRBJ1-5	.	CASSKTQGPQWPQHF	TGTGCCAGCAGTAAGACACAGGGGCCGCAGTGGCCCCAGCATTTT
.	TRBV5-4	TRBJ2-5	.	CASSPRLLGQETQYF	TGTGCCAGCAGCCCACGCCTACTAGGGCAAGAGACCCAGTACTTC
TRBD1	TRBV7-8	TRBJ1-2	.	CASSSWLSGTDYGYTF	TGTGCCAGCAGTTCATGGCTGTCCGGGACAGACTATGGCTACACCTTC
TRBD1	TRBV6-5	TRBJ2-3	.	CASRARDRVTDTQYF	TGTGCCAGCAGGGCCCGGGACAGGGTGACAGATACGCAGTATTTT
TRBD2	TRBV7-6	TRBJ2-1	.	CASSLGGTLAGAPSYNEQFF	TGTGCCAGCAGCTTAGGAGGGACACTAGCGGGGGCCCCGAGTTACAATGAGCAGTTCTTC
TRBD1	TRBV7-6	TRBJ1-2	.	CASSDTRTGGNYGYTF	TGTGCCAGCAGCGATACAAGGACAGGGGGCAACTATGGCTACACCTTC
.	TRBV19	TRBJ1-2	.	CASSPEWETPGYGYTF	TGTGCCAGTAGCCCGGAGTGGGAGACGCCCGGGTATGGCTACACCTTC
.	TRBV5-1	TRBJ1-2	.	CASSLAGLKGYTF	TGCGCCAGCAGCTTGGCGGGACTTAAAGGCTACACCTTC
.	TRBV7-9	TRBJ2-7	.	CASSWIDSSYEQYF	TGTGCCAGCAGCTGGATCGACAGCTCCTACGAGCAGTACTTC
TRBD2	TRBV5-6	TRBJ2-4	.	CASSLGWVAGGLAKNIQYF	TGTGCCAGCAGCTTGGGGTGGGTAGCGGGAGGGTTGGCCAAAAACATTCAGTACTTC
.	TRBV28	TRBJ1-1	.	CASSLGGVGKNTEAFF	TGTGCCAGCAGTTTAGGAGGGGTGGGGAAGAACACTGAAGCTTTCTTT
TRBD1	TRBV28	TRBJ2-7	once	CASSLEGQGAYEQYF	TGTGCCAGCAGCCTCGAGGGACAGGGGGCCTACGAGCAGTACTTC
.	TRBV25-1	TRBJ1-1	.	CASSEYFKSNTEAFF	TGTGCCAGCAGTGAATATTTTAAGAGCAACACTGAAGCTTTCTTT
.	TRBV9	TRBJ2-1	once	CASSVTGPPYNEQFF	TGTGCCAGCAGCGTAACAGGGCCCCCTTACAATGAGCAGTTCTTC
.	TRBV9	TRBJ2-3	.	CASSTQTPTSSRTDTQYF	TGTGCCAGCAGCACCCAAACCCCAACTAGTTCTCGCACAGATACGCAGTATTTT
TRBD1	TRBV29-1	TRBJ1-2	.	CSTAKPGQRANYGYTF	TGCAGCACCGCAAAACCGGGACAGAGAGCTAACTATGGCTACACCTTC
.	TRBV5-1	TRBJ2-2	.	CASRAGGQGAGELFF	TGCGCCAGCAGAGCTGGAGGGCAGGGGGCCGGGGAGCTGTTTTTT
TRBD2	TRBV5-4	TRBJ2-2	.	CASSGEGGNTGELFF	TGTGCCAGCAGCGGGGAGGGAGGGAACACCGGGGAGCTGTTTTTT
.	TRBV27	TRBJ1-1	.	CASSLSLSLRLEAFF	TGTGCCAGCAGTTTATCTCTGAGTCTCAGGTTAGAAGCTTTCTTT
TRBD2	TRBV5-6	TRBJ2-7	.	CASSLAGEYYEQYF	TGTGCCAGCAGCTTAGCGGGAGAATACTACGAGCAGTACTTC
TRBD2	TRBV5-6	TRBJ2-5	.	CASSSGTSVGTQYF	TGTGCCAGCAGCAGCGGGACTTCAGTCGGGACCCAGTACTTC
.	TRBV19	TRBJ2-5	.	CASRGEETQYF	TGTGCCAGTAGGGGCGAAGAGACCCAGTACTTC
.	TRBV29-1	TRBJ1-1	once	CSVFTGLGTEAFF	TGCAGCGTATTTACAGGGCTGGGCACTGAAGCTTTCTTT
.	TRBV7-9	TRBJ2-7	.	CASSPSGPINSYEQYF	TGTGCCAGCAGCCCCAGCGGGCCTATCAATTCCTACGAGCAGTACTTC
.	TRBV9	TRBJ1-5	.	CASSAEGGAGNQPQHF	TGTGCCAGCAGCGCTGAGGGGGGGGCAGGCAATCAGCCCCAGCATTTT
TRBD2	TRBV27	TRBJ2-7	.	CASSPRSSGGWYEQYF	TGTGCCAGCAGTCCCCGAAGTAGCGGGGGATGGTACGAGCAGTACTTC
.	TRBV6-5	TRBJ2-5	.	CASSYRDSQETQYF	TGTGCCAGCAGTTACAGGGACTCTCAAGAGACCCAGTACTTC
.	TRBV6-5	TRBJ2-1	.	CASSTAPLGNEQFF	TGTGCCAGCAGTACCGCGCCCCTCGGGAATGAGCAGTTCTTC
TRBD1	TRBV29-1	TRBJ2-5	.	CSVYPGTGGGETQYF	TGCAGCGTCTACCCCGGGACAGGGGGCGGAGAGACCCAGTACTTC
.	TRBV7-8	TRBJ2-3	.	CASSPPRSTDTQYF	TGTGCCAGCAGCCCCCCCCGGAGCACAGATACGCAGTATTTT